The T cell receptor beta chain described here comes from a study of T cell responses to AZD1222 COVID-19 vaccine. Germline trimming cut 5 bases from V and 4 bases from J; bases unmatched to any gene: 7. Germline-derived CDR1 and CDR2 are SGHTA and FQGTGA. The CDR3 extends over 15 amino acids. Clones were read by immunoSEQ multiplex PCR, and TCRdb kept only the in-frame ones, dropping some. The sample has 150,000 to 200,000 clones, approximately 90% seen once; the top ten hold under 1.5%. On this clone: Its antigen is unidentified.

General observations from the study: Among those given AZD1222, only five or six were seropositive at baseline.

The rearrangement joins TRBV7-3 to TRBJ2-3; TRBD2 matches 9 bases. This specimen was peripheral blood, taken 28 days after the second AZD1222 dose. The source of this sequence is an adult who received the AZD1222 COVID-19 vaccine. The CDR3, as DNA: TGTGCCAGCAGCAAGGGGACTAGCTGGGCAGATACGCAGTATTTT. This encodes CASSKGTSWADTQYF.